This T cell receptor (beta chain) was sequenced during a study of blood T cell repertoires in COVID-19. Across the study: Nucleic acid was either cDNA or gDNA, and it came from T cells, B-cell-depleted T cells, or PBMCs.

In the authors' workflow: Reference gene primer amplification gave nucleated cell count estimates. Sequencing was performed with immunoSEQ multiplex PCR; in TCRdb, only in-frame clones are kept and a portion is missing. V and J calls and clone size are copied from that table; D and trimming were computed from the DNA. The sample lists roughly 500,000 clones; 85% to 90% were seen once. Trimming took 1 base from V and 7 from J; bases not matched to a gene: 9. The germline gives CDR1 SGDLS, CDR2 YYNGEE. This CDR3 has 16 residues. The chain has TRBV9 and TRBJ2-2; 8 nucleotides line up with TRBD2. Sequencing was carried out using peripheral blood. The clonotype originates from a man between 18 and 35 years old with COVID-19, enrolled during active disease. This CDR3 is CASSVTGGARDGELFF. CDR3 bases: TGTGCCAGCAGCGTAACCGGGGGGGCCAGAGACGGGGAGCTGTTTTTT.